The 31 T cell receptor beta chains presented below share a single source sample, sequenced in a study of OX40 agonist ivuxolimab in advanced cancers. Clones were sequenced by immunoSEQ multiplex PCR, and TCRdb holds only the in-frame ones, with some missing. Of nearly 50,000 clones in the sample, 70% to 90% are singletons; the top ten hold 1.9%. The starting material was CD4+ or CD8+ T cells sorted from blood, obtained in a trial of the OX40 agonist ivuxolimab. The receptors were sampled from an adult with an advanced solid tumor such as melanoma, head and neck, liver or kidney cancer.

The chain carries TRBV5-4 and TRBJ2-1, with 11 bases fitting TRBD1. Trimming at V came to 4 bases and at J to 3 bases, leaving 3 bases not matched to a gene. There are 15 residues in the CDR3. CDR1 SGHNT and CDR2 YYREEE come from the germline V gene (reference sequence). CDR3 residues: CASSGQGAGYNEQFF. For the CDR3, the DNA is TGTGCCAGCAGCGGACAGGGGGCCGGCTACAATGAGCAGTTCTTC.

The chain recombines TRBV2 with TRBJ1-2, with no clear D. The CDR3 is 13 amino acids. Germline CDR1 SNHLY, CDR2 FYNNEI. V was clipped by 6 bases and J by 4 bases, with 12 bases between them. The CDR3 is CASSLGPGYGYTF. The DNA of the CDR3 is TGTGCCAGCAGCCTAGGGCCCGGCTATGGCTACACCTTC.

This chain links TRBV19 with TRBJ1-2; D gene unclear. V was pared by 1 base and J by 5 bases, with 17 bases between. The CDR3 extends over 16 amino acids. Per the germline V gene, CDR1 is LNHDA and CDR2 is SQIVND (reference sequence). The CDR3 protein is CASSIAPDILGYGYTF. In DNA form, the CDR3 reads TGTGCCAGTAGTATAGCCCCGGATATTCTCGGGTATGGCTACACCTTC. Variable domain in full (rest from reference TRBV19 and TRBJ1-2): DGGITQSPKYLFRKEGQNVTLSCEQNLNHDAMYWYRQDPGQGLRLIYYSQIVNDFQKGDIAEGYSVSREKKESFPLTVTSAQKNPTAFYLCASSIAPDILGYGYTFGSGTRLTVV.

This clone was observed a few times. The CDR3 here is CASSATYGNTIYF. CDR3 bases: TGTGCCAGCAGCGCGACGTATGGAAACACCATATATTTT. This chain links TRBV7-9 with TRBJ1-3; no reliable D call. The V gene's germline CDR1 is SEHNR and CDR2 FQNEAQ (reference sequence). Trimming removed 5 bases at V and 3 bases at J, with 8 bases between. The CDR3 runs to 13 residues.

This chain joins TRBV30 and TRBJ2-2; 8 nucleotides match TRBD1. This CDR3 spans 13 amino acids. Germline V gives CDR1 GTSNPN, CDR2 SVGIG (reference sequence). The CDR3 DNA is TGTGTCTGCAGGGGGCCGAACACCGGGGAGCTGTTTTTT. This gives the protein CVCRGPNTGELFF.

The V gene is TRBV5-7, the J gene TRBJ2-7; D is perhaps TRBD2 (5 bases). TRBV5-7 belongs to the ORF category, with a function that is uncertain. Trimming cost V 5 bases and J 1 base, with 7 bases left between them. The CDR3 has 12 residues. The CDR3 spells CASRGSSYEQYF. CDR3 nucleotide sequence: TGTGCCAGCAGGGGGAGTTCCTACGAGCAGTACTTC.

This chain connects TRBV7-2 to TRBJ2-5; D is perhaps TRBD2 (6 bases). Germline lookup yields CDR1 SGHTA and CDR2 FQGNSA. This CDR3 contains 15 residues. V was pared by 3 bases and J by 5 bases, with 16 bases between. The CDR3 protein is CASSLNAGPGETQYF. The CDR3 nucleotides read TGTGCCAGCAGCTTGAACGCGGGGCCTGGGGAGACCCAGTACTTC.

J is TRBJ1-1 and V is TRBV28; 7 positions agree with TRBD1. Germline CDR1 reads MDHEN; CDR2 reads SYDVKM. With 2 bases clipped from V and 9 bases from J, the junction kept 15 bases outside the gene matches. The CDR3 length is 16 residues. The CDR3 reads CASSLTRYRGLGKAFF. CDR3 bases: TGTGCCAGCAGTTTAACAAGGTACAGGGGCCTCGGAAAAGCTTTCTTT.

The J gene is TRBJ2-7, the V gene TRBV2; 10 bases are shared with TRBD1. CDR1 and CDR2 (germline): SNHLY, FYNNEI. The CDR3 runs 18 residues. J lost 3 bases, V lost 3 bases, and 14 bases had no gene match. In DNA form, the CDR3 reads TGTGCCAGCAGTGATTTGGTCCTGGGACAGGGGTTTCGCTACGAGCAGTACTTC. It translates to CASSDLVLGQGFRYEQYF.

The rearrangement uses TRBV2 and TRBJ1-1; D uncertain. The CDR3 totals 11 residues. Trimming left V 4 bases short and J 0 bases short, with 0 bases between. Per the germline V gene, CDR1 is SNHLY and CDR2 is FYNNEI. The chain's CDR3 is CASSVNTEAFF. The CDR3 bases are TGTGCCAGCAGTGTGAACACTGAAGCTTTCTTT.

This chain joins TRBV19 and TRBJ1-5; 10 bases fit TRBD1. V lost 0 bases and J lost 5; bases outside the gene matches: 16. Germline CDR1 LNHDA, CDR2 SQIVND (reference sequence). The CDR3 runs to 20 residues. The CDR3 loop reads CASSIERGQGRSGVYQPQHF. The CDR3 DNA reads TGTGCCAGTAGTATAGAGAGGGGACAGGGGCGGTCGGGGGTGTATCAGCCCCAGCATTTT.

The count of this clone is one. V is TRBV10-3 and J is TRBJ2-5; 7 bases align to TRBD2. This CDR3 spans 15 amino acids. CDR1 is ENHRY and CDR2 is SYGVKD in the germline V gene. V lost 3 bases to trimming and J lost 4 bases; unmatched junction nucleotides: 8. CDR3 sequence reads: CAISDLGGRRETQYF. CDR3 coding DNA: TGTGCCATCAGTGACTTGGGGGGGAGGAGAGAGACCCAGTACTTC.

The gene calls are TRBV19 and TRBJ2-1; the D gene is possibly TRBD2 (6 bases). The V end lost 4 bases, the J end lost 8 bases, and 15 bases lay between the germline ends. The CDR3 loop spans 14 amino acids. Germline lookup yields CDR1 LNHDA and CDR2 SQIVND (reference sequence). The CDR3, as DNA: TGTGCCAGTAGTAGGGATAGCGGAATCGATGAGCAGTTCTTC. Translating gives CASSRDSGIDEQFF. The full variable domain, completed using reference TRBV19 and TRBJ2-1, is DGGITQSPKYLFRKEGQNVTLSCEQNLNHDAMYWYRQDPGQGLRLIYYSQIVNDFQKGDIAEGYSVSREKKESFPLTVTSAQKNPTAFYLCASSRDSGIDEQFFGPGTRLTVL.

J is TRBJ1-1 and V is TRBV11-2; 10 nucleotides agree with TRBD1. After removal of 4 bases from V and 3 bases from J, the junction contained 8 bases not matched to a gene. CDR1 and CDR2 from the germline V gene are SGHAT and FQNNGV. The CDR3 consists of 16 residues. CDR3 sequence reads: CASSSRDRGRDTEAFF. In DNA, the CDR3 is TGTGCCAGCAGCTCGCGGGACAGGGGAAGAGACACTGAAGCTTTCTTT. Together with reference TRBV11-2 and TRBJ1-1, the CDR3 gives the full variable domain: EAGVAQSPRYKIIEKRQSVAFWCNPISGHATLYWYQQILGQGPKLLIQFQNNGVVDDSQLPKDRFSAERLKGVDSTLKIQPAKLEDSAVYLCASSSRDRGRDTEAFFGQGTRLTVV.

The chain combines TRBV6-1 with TRBJ1-3; tentatively, D is TRBD1 (5 bases). The CDR3 length is 17 residues. Trimming took 4 bases from V and 2 from J, leaving 18 bases between them. CDR1 and CDR2 from the germline V gene are MNHNS and SASEGT. CDR3 residues: CASSAWAQGGTGNTIYF. The CDR3 DNA follows: TGTGCCAGCAGTGCCTGGGCCCAGGGAGGTACTGGAAACACCATATATTTT.

This clone has a handful of counts. The chain is built from TRBV19 and TRBJ1-2; maybe TRBD1 (6 bases). The germline V gene has CDR1 LNHDA and CDR2 SQIVND (reference sequence). The V end lost 5 bases, the J end lost 4 bases, and 20 bases lay between the germline ends. The CDR3 is made up of 16 amino acids. In DNA, the CDR3 is TGTGCCAGTAGTTCAGGATGGGGGGGCGCGAGCTATGGCTACACCTTC. Amino acids: CASSSGWGGASYGYTF. Full variable domain (rest looked up from reference TRBV19 and TRBJ1-2): DGGITQSPKYLFRKEGQNVTLSCEQNLNHDAMYWYRQDPGQGLRLIYYSQIVNDFQKGDIAEGYSVSREKKESFPLTVTSAQKNPTAFYLCASSSGWGGASYGYTFGSGTRLTVV.

The chain recombines TRBV13 with TRBJ1-2; TRBD1 matches at 8 bases. V trimming: 3 bases; J trimming: 6 bases; junction bases outside the gene matches: 6. The germline V gene has CDR1 PRHDT and CDR2 FYEKMQ (reference sequence). CDR3 size: 14 residues. The CDR3 nucleotides are TGTGCCAGCAGCTTCCGGACAGGGCAGAATGGCTACACCTTC. As protein: CASSFRTGQNGYTF.

V usage is TRBV11-2 and J usage is TRBJ1-1; no firm D call. The CDR3 runs to 15 residues. Trimming shortened V by 5 bases and J by 1 base, and 14 bases separated the two germline ends. Germline V gene sequence: CDR1 SGHAT, CDR2 FQNNGV. The CDR3 loop is CASSLGLAGNTEAFF. CDR3 bases: TGTGCCAGCAGCCTAGGTCTAGCAGGGAACACTGAAGCTTTCTTT. Filled out from reference TRBV11-2 and TRBJ1-1, the complete variable domain reads EAGVAQSPRYKIIEKRQSVAFWCNPISGHATLYWYQQILGQGPKLLIQFQNNGVVDDSQLPKDRFSAERLKGVDSTLKIQPAKLEDSAVYLCASSLGLAGNTEAFFGQGTRLTVV.

V usage is TRBV7-2 and J usage is TRBJ2-5; TRBD2 matches at 8 bases. Germline V gene lookup returns CDR1 SGHTA and CDR2 FQGNSA. The trim removed 0 bases at V and 1 base at J, leaving 7 bases unmatched. The CDR3 runs 17 residues. The CDR3 reads CASSLAIYLAGQETQYF. The CDR3 DNA reads as TGTGCCAGCAGCTTAGCTATTTACCTAGCGGGCCAAGAGACCCAGTACTTC.

The chain is built from TRBV7-9 and TRBJ1-6, with TRBD1 as a possible D gene (5 bases). Trimming cost V 1 base and J 8 bases, with 12 bases left between them. This CDR3 comprises 15 residues. Germline V gene data show CDR1 as SEHNR and CDR2 as FQNEAQ (reference sequence). CDR3 coding DNA: TGTGCCAGCAGCTTAGTGGGGGGTGGGGATTCACCCCTCCACTTT. This codes for CASSLVGGGDSPLHF.

The chain is built from TRBV6-5 and TRBJ1-1, with D possibly TRBD1 on 5 matching bases. Deletions cut 2 bases from V and 4 bases from J, with 11 bases between. The CDR3 extends over 14 amino acids. Germline lookup yields CDR1 MNHEY and CDR2 SVGAGI. CDR3 amino acids: CASSYGGPITEAFF. The CDR3 nucleotides are TGTGCCAGCAGTTACGGGGGACCGATCACTGAAGCTTTCTTT.

V is TRBV5-1 and J is TRBJ2-3; 7 bases line up with TRBD2. Germline trimming cut 4 bases from V and 2 bases from J; bases unmatched to any gene: 13. This CDR3 is built from 17 residues. Germline CDR1 SGHRS, CDR2 YFSETQ. CDR3 amino acids: CASSPGPGTTNTDTQYF. The CDR3 DNA reads TGCGCCAGCAGCCCCGGGCCCGGGACTACCAACACAGATACGCAGTATTTT.

The gene calls are TRBV5-4 and TRBJ2-3; D is unclear. Germline CDR1 reads SGHNT; CDR2 reads YYREEE (reference sequence). Trimming took 1 base from V and 4 from J, leaving 10 bases between them. This CDR3 comprises 14 residues. The CDR3 loop is CASSLSTSADTQYF. The DNA of the CDR3 is TGTGCCAGCAGCTTGTCTACCTCGGCAGATACGCAGTATTTT. Complete variable domain (other parts from reference TRBV5-4 and TRBJ2-3): ETGVTQSPTHLIKTRGQQVTLRCSSQSGHNTVSWYQQALGQGPQFIFQYYREEENGRGNFPPRFSGLQFPNYSSELNVNALELDDSALYLCASSLSTSADTQYFGPGTRLTVL.

This sequence joins TRBV18 and TRBJ1-2; D unclear. Germline-derived CDR1 and CDR2 are KGHSH and LQKENI. Trimming cost V 6 bases and J 5 bases, with 13 bases left between them. The CDR3 is 13 residues long. CDR3 amino acids: CASSPLEQYGYTF. The DNA for the CDR3 is TGTGCCAGCTCCCCTCTCGAACAGTATGGCTACACCTTC.

The chain uses TRBV19 and TRBJ1-2, with D uncertain. The CDR3 sequence is 13 residues long. Germline lookup yields CDR1 LNHDA and CDR2 SQIVND (reference sequence). The V end lost 5 bases, the J end lost 8 bases, and 15 bases lay between the germline ends. The CDR3 reads CASSPRAQRGYTF. CDR3 nucleotide sequence: TGTGCCAGTAGTCCCCGGGCCCAGCGGGGCTACACCTTC.

The rearrangement uses TRBV1 and TRBJ2-3; TRBD2 is taken as the D call from the table, unchecked against the DNA. TRBV1 is a pseudogene locus. The CDR3 consists of 17 residues. The CDR3 reads CTSSQDRSREALDTQYF. The CDR3 coding sequence is TGCACCAGCAGCCAAGACAGGTCCCGGGAGGCCCTGGATACGCAGTATTTT.

This clone has just one count. The chain recombines TRBV30 with TRBJ2-1; TRBD1 aligns across 8 bases. V lost 5 bases, J lost 6 bases, and 3 bases stayed unmatched. The CDR3 is 12 amino acids. Germline V gene sequence: CDR1 GTSNPN, CDR2 SVGIG (reference sequence). The CDR3 bases are TGTGCCTGGGACAGGGGAATCAATGAGCAGTTCTTC. It translates to CAWDRGINEQFF.

The chain carries TRBV4-1 and TRBJ1-2; D is undetermined. In germline, CDR1 is MGHRA, CDR2 YSYEKL. The CDR3 totals 15 residues. V was cut by 0 bases and J by 7 bases, with 15 bases left in between. The CDR3 DNA sequence: TGCGCCAGCAGCCAAGATACGATTTCCTATGGTGGCTACACCTTC. Translated: CASSQDTISYGGYTF.

This chain uses TRBV6-1 with TRBJ1-2; TRBD1 is a possible D gene (6 bases). V dropped 6 bases and J dropped 6 bases, with 11 bases sitting between them. Germline lookup yields CDR1 MNHNS and CDR2 SASEGT. CDR3 length: 12 amino acids. The CDR3 DNA reads TGTGCCAGCAGATTTTACAGGGATGGCTACACCTTC. As protein: CASRFYRDGYTF.

This sequence joins TRBV7-6 and TRBJ2-3, with no clear D. The CDR3 runs to 12 residues. The V end lost 2 bases, the J end lost 8 bases, and 8 bases lay between the germline ends. Looked up from germline, CDR1 is SGHVS and CDR2 is FNYEAQ. In nucleotides, the CDR3 is TGTGCCAGCAGCTTACAGCTGGGTACGCAGTATTTT. Its translation: CASSLQLGTQYF. The full variable domain, completed using reference TRBV7-6 and TRBJ2-3, is GAGVSQSPRYKVTKRGQDVALRCDPISGHVSLYWYRQALGQGPEFLTYFNYEAQQDKSGLPNDRFSAERPEGSISTLTIQRTEQRDSAMYRCASSLQLGTQYFGPGTRLTVL.

This clone occurred once. The chain has TRBV12-5 and TRBJ2-2, with D perhaps TRBD2 (6 bases). Germline CDR1 LGHNT, CDR2 FRNRAP. The CDR3 extends over 14 amino acids. The V end was cut by 4 bases, the J end by 5 bases, with 11 bases between. The CDR3 coding sequence is TGTGCTAGTGGTTCGGGGGTTCGGACCGGGGAGCTGTTTTTT. It specifies CASGSGVRTGELFF.